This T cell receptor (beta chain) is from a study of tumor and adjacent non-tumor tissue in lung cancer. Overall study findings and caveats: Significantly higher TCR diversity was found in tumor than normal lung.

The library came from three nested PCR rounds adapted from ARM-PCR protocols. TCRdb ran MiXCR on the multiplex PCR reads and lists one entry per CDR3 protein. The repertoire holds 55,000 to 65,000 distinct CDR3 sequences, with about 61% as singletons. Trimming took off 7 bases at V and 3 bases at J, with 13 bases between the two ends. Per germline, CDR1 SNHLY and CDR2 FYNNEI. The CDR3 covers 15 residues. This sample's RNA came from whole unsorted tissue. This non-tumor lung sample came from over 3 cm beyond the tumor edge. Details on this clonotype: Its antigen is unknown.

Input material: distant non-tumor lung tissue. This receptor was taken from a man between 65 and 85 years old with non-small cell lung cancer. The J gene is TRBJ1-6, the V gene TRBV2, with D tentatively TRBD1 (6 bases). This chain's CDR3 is CASTSRDNYNSPLHF. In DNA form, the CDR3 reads TGTGCCAGCACCTCTCGGGACAACTATAATTCACCCCTCCACTTT.